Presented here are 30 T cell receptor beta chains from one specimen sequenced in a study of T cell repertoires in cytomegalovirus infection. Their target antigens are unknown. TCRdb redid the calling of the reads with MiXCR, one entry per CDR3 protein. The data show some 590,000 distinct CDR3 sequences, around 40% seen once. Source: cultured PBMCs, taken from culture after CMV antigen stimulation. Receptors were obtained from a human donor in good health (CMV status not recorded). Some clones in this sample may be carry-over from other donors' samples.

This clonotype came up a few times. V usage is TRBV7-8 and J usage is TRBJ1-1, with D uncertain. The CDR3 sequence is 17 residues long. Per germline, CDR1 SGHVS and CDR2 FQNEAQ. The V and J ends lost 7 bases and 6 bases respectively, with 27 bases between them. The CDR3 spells CASTVVRASGRGSEAFF. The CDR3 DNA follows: TGTGCCAGCACCGTAGTACGGGCCTCCGGGCGAGGGTCTGAAGCTTTCTTT. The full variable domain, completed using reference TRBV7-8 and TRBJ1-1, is GAGVSQSPRYKVAKRGQDVALRCDPISGHVSLFWYQQALGQGPEFLTYFQNEAQLDKSGLPSDRFFAERPEGSVSTLKIQRTQQEDSAVYLCASTVVRASGRGSEAFFGQGTRLTVV.

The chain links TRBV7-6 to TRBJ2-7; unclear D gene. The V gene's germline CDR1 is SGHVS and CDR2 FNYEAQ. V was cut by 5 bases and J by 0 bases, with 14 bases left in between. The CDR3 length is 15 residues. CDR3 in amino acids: CASSRDGLGSYEQYF. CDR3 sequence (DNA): TGTGCCAGCAGCCGTGATGGGTTGGGCTCCTACGAGCAGTACTTC. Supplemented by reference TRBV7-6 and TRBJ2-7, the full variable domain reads GAGVSQSPRYKVTKRGQDVALRCDPISGHVSLYWYRQALGQGPEFLTYFNYEAQQDKSGLPNDRFSAERPEGSISTLTIQRTEQRDSAMYRCASSRDGLGSYEQYFGPGTRLTVT.

In DNA, the CDR3 is TGTGCCATCAGTGAGTCGAACCAGTACAATGAGCAGTTCTTC. Its translation is CAISESNQYNEQFF. This rearrangement joins TRBV10-3 to TRBJ2-1; D gene uncertain. CDR1 ENHRY and CDR2 SYGVKD come from the germline V gene. The V end was cut by 0 bases, the J end by 4 bases, with 7 bases between. The CDR3 has 14 residues.

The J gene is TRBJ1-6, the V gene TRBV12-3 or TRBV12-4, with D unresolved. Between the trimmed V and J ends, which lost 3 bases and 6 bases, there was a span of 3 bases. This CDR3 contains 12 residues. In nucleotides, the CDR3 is TGTGCCAGCAGTTTTTCTAATTCACCCCTCCACTTT. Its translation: CASSFSNSPLHF.

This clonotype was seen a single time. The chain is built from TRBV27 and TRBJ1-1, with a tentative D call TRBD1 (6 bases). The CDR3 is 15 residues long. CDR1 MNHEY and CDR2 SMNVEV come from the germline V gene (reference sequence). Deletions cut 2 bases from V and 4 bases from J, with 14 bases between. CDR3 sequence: CASSLLGGGGTEAFF. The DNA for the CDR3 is TGTGCCAGCAGTTTACTAGGGGGTGGGGGCACTGAAGCTTTCTTT.

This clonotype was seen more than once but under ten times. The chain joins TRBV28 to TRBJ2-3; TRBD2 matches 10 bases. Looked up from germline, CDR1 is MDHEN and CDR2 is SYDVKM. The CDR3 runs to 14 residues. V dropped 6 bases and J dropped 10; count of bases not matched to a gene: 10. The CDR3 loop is CASSSFERGGSQYF. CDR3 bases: TGTGCCAGCAGCTCGTTCGAGCGGGGGGGATCGCAGTATTTT.

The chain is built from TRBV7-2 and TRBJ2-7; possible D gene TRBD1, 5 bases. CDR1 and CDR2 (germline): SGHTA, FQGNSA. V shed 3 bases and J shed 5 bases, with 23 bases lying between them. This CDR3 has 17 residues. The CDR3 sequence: CASSFIGAIGLRDEQYF. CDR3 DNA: TGTGCCAGCAGCTTTATTGGGGCAATAGGGCTTAGGGACGAGCAGTACTTC.

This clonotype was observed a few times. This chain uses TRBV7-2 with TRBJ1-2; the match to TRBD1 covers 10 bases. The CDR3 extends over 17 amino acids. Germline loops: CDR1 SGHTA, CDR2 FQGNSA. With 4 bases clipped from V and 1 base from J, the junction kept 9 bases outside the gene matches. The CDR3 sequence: CASSSSGTGVHNYGYTF. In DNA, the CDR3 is TGTGCCAGCAGCTCTTCCGGGACAGGGGTTCATAACTATGGCTACACCTTC.

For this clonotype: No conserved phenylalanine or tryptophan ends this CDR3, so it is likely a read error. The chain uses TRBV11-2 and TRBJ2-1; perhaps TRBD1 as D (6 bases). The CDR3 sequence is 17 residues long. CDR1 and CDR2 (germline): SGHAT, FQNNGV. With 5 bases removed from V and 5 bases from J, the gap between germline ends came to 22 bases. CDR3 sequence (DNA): TGTGCCAGCAGCCAACCCGACCAGCGGACAGACCACAATGAGCAGTTCTAC. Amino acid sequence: CASSQPDQRTDHNEQFY.

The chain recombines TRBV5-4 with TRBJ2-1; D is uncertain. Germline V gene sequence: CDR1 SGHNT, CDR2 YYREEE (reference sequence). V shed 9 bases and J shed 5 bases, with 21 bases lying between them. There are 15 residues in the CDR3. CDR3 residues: CATCAGDVPNNEQFF. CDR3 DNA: TGTGCCACCTGCGCCGGCGACGTACCCAACAATGAGCAGTTCTTC.

CDR3 coding DNA: TGTGCCAGCAGCCAAGATCTGACGGGAAATTATTGGAATTCACCCCTCCACTTT. Translating gives CASSQDLTGNYWNSPLHF. The gene calls are TRBV4-2 and TRBJ1-6; the D is unclear. The CDR3 is made up of 18 amino acids. Trimming stripped 0 bases from V and 7 bases from J, with 19 bases between. Germline CDR1 reads LGHNA; CDR2 reads YNFKEQ.

As DNA, the CDR3 is TGTGCCAGCAGCTTGGGACAGGGGGCGGGCTACGAGCAGTACTTC. Translated, it gives CASSLGQGAGYEQYF. The genes are TRBV7-2 and TRBJ2-7; 12 nucleotides align to TRBD1. Germline trimming cut 3 bases from V and 3 bases from J; bases unmatched to any gene: 3. Per the germline V gene, CDR1 is SGHTA and CDR2 is FQGNSA. This CDR3 is built from 15 residues.

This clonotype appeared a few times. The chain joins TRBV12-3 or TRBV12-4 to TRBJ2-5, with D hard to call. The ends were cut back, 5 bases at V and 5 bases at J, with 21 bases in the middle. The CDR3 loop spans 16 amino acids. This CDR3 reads CASSGSAAESGETQYF. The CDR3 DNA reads TGTGCCAGCAGTGGGTCTGCTGCTGAATCTGGGGAGACCCAGTACTTC.

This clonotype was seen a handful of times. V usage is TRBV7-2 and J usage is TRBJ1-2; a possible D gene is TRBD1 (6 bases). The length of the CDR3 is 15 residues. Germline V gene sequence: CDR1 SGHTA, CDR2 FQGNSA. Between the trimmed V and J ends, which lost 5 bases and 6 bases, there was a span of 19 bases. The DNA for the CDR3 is TGTGCCAGCAGCCCACAGGGTGGGGATTGGCATGGCTACACCTTC. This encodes CASSPQGGDWHGYTF. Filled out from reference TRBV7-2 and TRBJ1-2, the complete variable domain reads GAGVSQSPSNKVTEKGKDVELRCDPISGHTALYWYRQSLGQGLEFLIYFQGNSAPDKSGLPSDRFSAERTGGSVSTLTIQRTQQEDSAVYLCASSPQGGDWHGYTFGSGTRLTVV.

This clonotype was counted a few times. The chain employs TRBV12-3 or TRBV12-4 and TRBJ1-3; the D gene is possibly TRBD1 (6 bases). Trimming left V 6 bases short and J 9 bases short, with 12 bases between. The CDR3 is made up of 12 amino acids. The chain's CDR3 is CASRTGSSTIYF. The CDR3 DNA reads TGTGCCAGCAGAACAGGGAGTAGCACCATATATTTT.

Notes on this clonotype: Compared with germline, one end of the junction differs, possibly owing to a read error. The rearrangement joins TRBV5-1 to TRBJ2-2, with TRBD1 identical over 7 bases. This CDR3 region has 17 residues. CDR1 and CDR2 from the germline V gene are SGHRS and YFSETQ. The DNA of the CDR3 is TGCGCCAGCACCTTGGGCTACTCGACAGGGAAGGTCGGGGAGCTGTTTTTT. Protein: CASTLGYSTGKVGELFF.

The CDR3 DNA sequence: TGTGCCAGCAGCGTAGTAGAAGGGACCCAGTACTTC. Amino acid sequence: CASSVVEGTQYF. The J gene is TRBJ2-5, the V gene TRBV9; D is undetermined. This CDR3 is built from 12 residues. V lost 0 bases and J 7 bases, leaving 7 bases between the germline ends. The V gene's germline CDR1 is SGDLS and CDR2 YYNGEE.

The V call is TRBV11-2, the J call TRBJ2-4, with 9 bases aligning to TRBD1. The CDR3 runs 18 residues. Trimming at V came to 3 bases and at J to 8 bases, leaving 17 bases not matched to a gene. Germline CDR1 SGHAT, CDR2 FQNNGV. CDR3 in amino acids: CASSLDPGTGWRGDIQYF. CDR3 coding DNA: TGTGCCAGCAGCTTGGATCCCGGGACAGGGTGGCGTGGGGACATTCAGTACTTC.

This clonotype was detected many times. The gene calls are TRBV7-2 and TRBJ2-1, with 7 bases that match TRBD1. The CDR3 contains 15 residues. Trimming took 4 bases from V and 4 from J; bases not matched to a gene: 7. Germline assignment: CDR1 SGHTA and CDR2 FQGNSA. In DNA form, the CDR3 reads TGTGCCAGCAGCTCACTCGGGACAGCATACAATGAGCAGTTCTTC. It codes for CASSSLGTAYNEQFF.

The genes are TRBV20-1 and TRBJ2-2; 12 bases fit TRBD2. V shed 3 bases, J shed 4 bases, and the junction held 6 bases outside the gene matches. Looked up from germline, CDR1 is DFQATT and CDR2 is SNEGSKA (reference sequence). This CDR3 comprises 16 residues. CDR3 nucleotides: TGCAGTGCTAGTCGGGCTAGCGGGGGGGCCACCGGGGAGCTGTTTTTT. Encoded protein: CSASRASGGATGELFF.

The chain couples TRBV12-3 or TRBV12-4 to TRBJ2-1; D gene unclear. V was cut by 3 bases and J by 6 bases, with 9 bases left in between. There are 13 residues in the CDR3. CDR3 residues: CASSFSPFNEQFF. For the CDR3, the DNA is TGTGCCAGCAGTTTCTCCCCGTTCAATGAGCAGTTCTTC.

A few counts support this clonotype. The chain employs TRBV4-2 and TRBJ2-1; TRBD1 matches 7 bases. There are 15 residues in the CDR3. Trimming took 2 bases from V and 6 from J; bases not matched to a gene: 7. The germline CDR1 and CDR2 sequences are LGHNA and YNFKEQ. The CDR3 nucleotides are TGTGCCAGCAGCCAAAGACAGGGTCCAACCAATGAGCAGTTCTTC. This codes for CASSQRQGPTNEQFF.

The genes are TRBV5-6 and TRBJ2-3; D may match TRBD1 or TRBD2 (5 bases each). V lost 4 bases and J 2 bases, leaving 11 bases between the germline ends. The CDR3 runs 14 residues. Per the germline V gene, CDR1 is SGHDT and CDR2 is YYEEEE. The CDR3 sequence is CASSGTEYTDTQYF. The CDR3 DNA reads TGTGCCAGCAGCGGGACGGAATACACAGATACGCAGTATTTT.

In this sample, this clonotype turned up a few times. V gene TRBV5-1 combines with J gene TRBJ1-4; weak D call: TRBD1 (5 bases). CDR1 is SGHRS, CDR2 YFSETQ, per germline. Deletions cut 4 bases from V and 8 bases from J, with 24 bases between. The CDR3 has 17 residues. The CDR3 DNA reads TGCGCCAGCAGCCCCGGGATGGTTGGGGCGAGTGGGGAAAAACTGTTTTTT. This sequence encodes CASSPGMVGASGEKLFF.

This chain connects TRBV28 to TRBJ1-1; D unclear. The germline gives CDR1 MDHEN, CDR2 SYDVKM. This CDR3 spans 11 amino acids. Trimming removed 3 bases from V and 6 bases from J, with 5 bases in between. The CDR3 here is CASSFGPEAFF. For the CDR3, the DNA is TGTGCCAGCAGTTTTGGGCCTGAAGCTTTCTTT.

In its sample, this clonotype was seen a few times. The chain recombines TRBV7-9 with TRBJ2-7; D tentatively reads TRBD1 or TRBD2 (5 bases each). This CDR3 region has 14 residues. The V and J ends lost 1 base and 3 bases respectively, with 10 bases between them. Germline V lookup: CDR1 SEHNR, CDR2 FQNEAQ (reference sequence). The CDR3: CASSLGDGDYEQYF. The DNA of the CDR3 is TGTGCCAGCAGCTTAGGGGACGGTGACTACGAGCAGTACTTC.

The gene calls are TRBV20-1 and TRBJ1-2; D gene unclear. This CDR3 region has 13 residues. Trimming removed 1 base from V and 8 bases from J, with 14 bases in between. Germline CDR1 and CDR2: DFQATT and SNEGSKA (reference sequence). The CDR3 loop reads CSARGEGSGGYTF. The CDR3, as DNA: TGCAGTGCTAGAGGTGAAGGTTCAGGAGGCTACACCTTC.

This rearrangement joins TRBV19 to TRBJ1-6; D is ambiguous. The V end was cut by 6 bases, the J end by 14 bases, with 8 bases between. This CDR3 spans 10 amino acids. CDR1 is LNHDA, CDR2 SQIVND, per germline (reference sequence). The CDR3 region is CASSGAALHF. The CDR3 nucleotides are TGTGCCAGTAGCGGAGCGGCCCTCCACTTT.

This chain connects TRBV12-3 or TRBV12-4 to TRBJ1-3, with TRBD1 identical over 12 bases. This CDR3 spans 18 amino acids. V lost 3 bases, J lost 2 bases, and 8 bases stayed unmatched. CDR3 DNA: TGTGCCAGCAGTTTTGGGACAGGGGGCCTAGGAGCTGGAAACACCATATATTTT. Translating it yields CASSFGTGGLGAGNTIYF.

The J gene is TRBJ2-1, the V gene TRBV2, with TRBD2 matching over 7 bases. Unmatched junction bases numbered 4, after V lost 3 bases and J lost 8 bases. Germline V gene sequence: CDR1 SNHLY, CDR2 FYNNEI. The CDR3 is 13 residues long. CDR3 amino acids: CASSEGRGDEQFF. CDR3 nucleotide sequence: TGTGCCAGCAGTGAGGGACGGGGGGATGAGCAGTTCTTC.